The 32 T cell receptor beta chains listed next were all sequenced from one sample in a study of glioma-infiltrating T cells. The iRepertoire nested amplicon-rescue multiplex PCR amplified TCR alpha and beta CDR3s from RNA. MiXCR, applied by TCRdb to the multiplex PCR reads, yields one record per CDR3 protein. The sample consists of more than 300,000 distinct CDR3 sequences, 41% of them appearing once. Sample: glioma tissue, nonneoplastic brain tissue, or PBMCs (not recorded which). Receptors were obtained from a human donor with low-grade glioma or glioblastoma, undergoing nonglioma brain surgery, or in good health (not recorded which).

This clonotype has just a few counts. The chain employs TRBV20-1 and TRBJ2-5, with TRBD2 matching 7 bases. The V gene's germline CDR1 is DFQATT and CDR2 SNEGSKA (reference sequence). The CDR3 covers 12 residues. J gave up 1 base and V 7 bases, and 3 bases lay outside the gene matches. The CDR3 reads CSVWEGQETQYF. CDR3 coding DNA: TGCAGTGTTTGGGAGGGCCAAGAGACCCAGTACTTC.

The J gene is TRBJ1-6, the V gene TRBV6-1; no firm D call. The CDR3 runs 14 residues. CDR1 and CDR2 (germline): MNHNS, SASEGT. The V and J ends lost 2 bases and 13 bases respectively, with 15 bases between them. CDR3 in amino acids: CASSETPAITPLHF. For the CDR3, the DNA is TGTGCCAGCAGTGAAACCCCAGCCATCACGCCCCTCCACTTT.

With regard to this clonotype: A read error is possible here, since a much larger clone lies one base away. This chain links TRBV6-1 with TRBJ1-5; D uncertain. CDR3 length equals 15 residues. Trimming left V 8 bases short and J 8 bases short, with 22 bases between. CDR1 MNHNS and CDR2 SASEGT come from the germline V gene. The CDR3 reads CASRLSAGWYKPQHF. The CDR3 DNA sequence: TGTGCCAGCCGCTTGTCCGCGGGTTGGTATAAGCCCCAGCATTTT.

Of note for this clonotype: With a much larger clone just one base away, this may be a read error. V is TRBV27 and J is TRBJ2-1; a possible D gene is TRBD2 (5 bases). The germline V and J ends were trimmed by 3 bases and 8 bases, with 17 bases remaining between them. CDR3 length: 15 residues. CDR1 and CDR2 from the germline V gene are MNHEY and SMNVEV (reference sequence). This CDR3 is CASSFDTRGRYEQFF. The CDR3 DNA follows: TGTGCCAGCAGTTTCGATACTAGAGGTAGATATGAGCAGTTCTTC.

As DNA, the CDR3 is TGCAGTGCGGGGACACACATGAACACTGAAGCTTTCTTT. Residues: CSAGTHMNTEAFF. This chain links TRBV20-1 with TRBJ1-1; tentative D call: TRBD1 (6 bases). Germline CDR1 reads DFQATT; CDR2 reads SNEGSKA (reference sequence). The V gene lost 6 bases and the J gene lost 0 bases, with 11 bases spanning the gap. This CDR3 spans 13 amino acids.

As to this clonotype: This may come from a read error, since a much larger clone is one base off. The chain employs TRBV2 and TRBJ1-4; no reliable D call. CDR1 is SNHLY, CDR2 FYNNEI, per germline. The CDR3 spans 12 residues. Deletions cut 8 bases from V and 8 bases from J, with 12 bases between. In DNA, the CDR3 is TGTGCCAGCGAAAGACGAAGCGAAAAACTGTTTTTT. It specifies CASERRSEKLFF.

This clonotype appeared many times. The gene calls are TRBV20-1 and TRBJ2-1; the D gene could be TRBD1 or TRBD2 (5 bases each). Per the germline V gene, CDR1 is DFQATT and CDR2 is SNEGSKA (reference sequence). The V end lost 3 bases, the J end lost 2 bases, and 11 bases lay between the germline ends. This CDR3 region has 14 residues. The CDR3 nucleotides are TGCAGTGCTAGCCGGGACGGTGCCTACAATGAGCAGTTCTTC. It is translated as CSASRDGAYNEQFF.

In this sample, this clonotype turned up many times. The chain employs TRBV28 and TRBJ1-1; no firm D call. V dropped 2 bases and J dropped 5 bases, with 9 bases sitting between them. Germline values: CDR1 MDHEN, CDR2 SYDVKM. The CDR3 is made up of 13 amino acids. The DNA of the CDR3 is TGTGCCAGCAGTTTAATTTCGGGAACTGAAGCTTTCTTT. Residues: CASSLISGTEAFF.

In regard to this clonotype: In this CDR3 the conserved last residue, phenylalanine or tryptophan, is missing, so a read error is likely. The chain employs TRBV20-1 and TRBJ1-2, with 7 bases lining up with TRBD1. The V and J ends lost 3 bases and 4 bases, in that order; junction bases with no gene match: 8. Germline-derived CDR1 and CDR2 are DFQATT and SNEGSKA (reference sequence). This CDR3 comprises 14 residues. The CDR3 coding sequence is TGCAGTGCTAGCCCGGACAGGATTTCCTATGGCTACACCTCC. It yields the protein CSASPDRISYGYTS.

This clonotype was recorded many times. A much larger clonotype is one base distant, so this may be a read error. The chain is built from TRBV6-2 or TRBV6-3 and TRBJ2-2; D unclear. CDR1 and CDR2 from the germline V gene are MNHEY and SVGEGT. CDR3 size: 13 residues. The germline V and J ends were trimmed by 0 bases and 1 base, with 0 bases remaining between them. CDR3 DNA sequence: TGTGCCAGCAGTTACTCGAACACCGGGGAGCTGTTTTTT. As protein: CASSYSNTGELFF.

Many counts were recorded for this clonotype. V and J are TRBV7-2 and TRBJ1-2, with a possible D match to TRBD1 (5 bases). The CDR3 loop spans 12 amino acids. V shed 4 bases and J shed 4 bases, with 7 bases lying between them. Looked up from germline, CDR1 is SGHTA and CDR2 is FQGNSA. This CDR3 is CASSSGSYGYTF. CDR3 in DNA: TGTGCCAGCAGCTCAGGGTCCTATGGCTACACCTTC.

With regard to this clonotype: The germline gene is not matched at one end of the junction; a read error may be the cause. The rearrangement uses TRBV6-5 and TRBJ2-7, with D perhaps TRBD2 (6 bases). CDR1 and CDR2 from the germline V gene are MNHEY and SVGAGI. The CDR3 extends over 14 amino acids. The CDR3 spells CASSLERTTYEQYF. The CDR3 nucleotides are TGCGCCAGCAGCTTGGAACGGACTACCTACGAGCAGTACTTC.

V usage is TRBV24-1 and J usage is TRBJ2-1; weak D call: TRBD1 (6 bases). Deletions cut 3 bases from V and 5 bases from J, with 10 bases between. Germline lookup yields CDR1 KGHDR and CDR2 SFDVKD. CDR3 size: 14 residues. CDR3 DNA: TGTGCCACCAGTGATGCCAGGGGAGACAATGAGCAGTTCTTC. Amino acid sequence: CATSDARGDNEQFF.

This clonotype was counted a few times. CDR3 nucleotide sequence: TGCAGTGCTAGTACGGCTGGCTCCTACGAGCAGTACTTC. Translation: CSASTAGSYEQYF. V gene TRBV20-1 combines with J gene TRBJ2-7; no definite D call. This CDR3 comprises 13 residues. The germline V and J ends were trimmed by 3 bases and 0 bases, with 9 bases remaining between them. Germline CDR1 DFQATT, CDR2 SNEGSKA (reference sequence).

A word on this clonotype: One end of the junction does not line up with germline, which may come from a read error. The rearrangement joins TRBV20-1 to TRBJ1-1; 7 bases agree with TRBD1. CDR1 DFQATT and CDR2 SNEGSKA come from the germline V gene (reference sequence). CDR3 length equals 12 residues. Here the CDR3 reads CSARTGTTKAFF. CDR3 DNA sequence: TGCAGTGCTAGGACAGGGACCACTAAAGCTTTCTTT.

This clonotype has a handful of counts. The rearrangement uses TRBV6-4 and TRBJ2-3, with D hard to call. In germline, CDR1 is MRHNA, CDR2 SNTAGT. Trimming pared 3 bases from V and 11 bases from J, leaving 15 bases between. The CDR3 sequence is 13 residues long. The CDR3 sequence is CASSENLWGLQYF. In nucleotides, the CDR3 is TGTGCCAGCAGTGAAAACCTTTGGGGTTTGCAGTATTTT.

The table lists this clonotype with many counts. V usage is TRBV6-1 and J usage is TRBJ1-2; 8 positions agree with TRBD1. Germline V CDR1 and CDR2: MNHNS, SASEGT. The CDR3 sequence is 14 residues long. After removal of 5 bases from V and 7 bases from J, the junction contained 9 bases not matched to a gene. The CDR3 nucleotides are TGTGCCAGCAGTTACCCAGGACAGGGAAGTGGCTACACCTTC. This codes for CASSYPGQGSGYTF.

J is TRBJ2-3 and V is TRBV7-2, with 7 bases lining up with TRBD2. V shed 5 bases and J 5 bases; nucleotides not matched to a gene: 13. The CDR3 is 16 amino acids. Germline loops: CDR1 SGHTA, CDR2 FQGNSA. The DNA for the CDR3 is TGTGCCAGCAGCCTCGTCCGTCTAGCGGAGGGAGATACGCAGTATTTT. Translating it yields CASSLVRLAEGDTQYF.

About this clonotype: This clone may be a read error of a much larger clone one base away. J is TRBJ1-1 and V is TRBV28; 10 bases align to TRBD1. Germline lookup yields CDR1 MDHEN and CDR2 SYDVKM. The CDR3 spans 12 residues. V trimming: 11 bases; J trimming: 3 bases; junction bases outside the gene matches: 3. CDR3 nucleotide sequence: TGTGCCTCCGGGACAGGGGACACTGAAGCTTTCTTT. As protein: CASGTGDTEAFF.

This chain connects TRBV27 to TRBJ2-3; D is perhaps TRBD2 (6 bases). CDR3 length equals 17 residues. The V and J ends lost 5 bases and 14 bases respectively, with 32 bases between them. Germline V CDR1 and CDR2: MNHEY, SMNVEV (reference sequence). The CDR3 sequence is CASSHTSSLGGTDARYF. CDR3 DNA sequence: TGTGCCAGCAGTCACACTAGCTCCTTGGGAGGTACAGATGCGCGGTATTTT.

This clonotype was counted a few times. V usage is TRBV7-2 and J usage is TRBJ1-3; the D gene is possibly TRBD1 (6 bases). The CDR3 spans 15 residues. CDR1 is SGHTA and CDR2 is FQGNSA in the germline V gene. Trimming stripped 3 bases from V and 0 bases from J, with 9 bases between. CDR3 bases: TGTGCCAGCAGCTTTGACAGGAGCTCTGGAAACACCATATATTTT. Translated: CASSFDRSSGNTIYF.

The chain employs TRBV7-2 and TRBJ2-1, with D perhaps assigned TRBD1 or TRBD2 (5 bases each). The CDR3 covers 15 residues. Germline-derived CDR1 and CDR2 are SGHTA and FQGNSA. Trimming took off 1 base at V and 8 bases at J, with 15 bases between the two ends. CDR3 region: CASSLGGRTGDEQFF. The CDR3 DNA reads TGTGCCAGCAGCTTAGGGGGCCGGACTGGGGATGAGCAGTTCTTC.

Note on this clonotype: A read error is possible here, since a much larger clone lies one base away. Since the CDR3 does not end with the conserved phenylalanine or tryptophan, this likely comes from a read error. The gene calls are TRBV20-1 and TRBJ2-1, with a weak D call TRBD2 (6 bases). The CDR3 contains 16 residues. Germline V CDR1 and CDR2: DFQATT, SNEGSKA (reference sequence). Trimming removed 0 bases at V and 2 bases at J, with 14 bases between. CDR3 bases: TGCAGTGCTAGAGATCTTGACGGGAGCCCCTACAATGAGCAGTTCCTC. Its translation is CSARDLDGSPYNEQFL.

In regard to this clonotype: A junction boundary mismatches the germline segment, possibly from a read error. V usage is TRBV6-6 and J usage is TRBJ2-1; TRBD2 is a possible D gene (6 bases). Germline CDR1 MNHNY, CDR2 SVGAGI (reference sequence). The CDR3 consists of 15 residues. CDR3 sequence: CASIASASSYNKQFF. CDR3 coding DNA: TGTGCCAGCATCGCTAGCGCTAGCTCCTACAATAAGCAGTTCTTC.

This clonotype has more than one count but fewer than ten. The chain carries TRBV27 and TRBJ1-5, with no clear D. V was pared by 6 bases and J by 3 bases, with 12 bases between. From germline, CDR1 is MNHEY and CDR2 SMNVEV (reference sequence). The CDR3 has 14 residues. The CDR3 nucleotides read TGTGCCAGCAGAAGTTTATCCCTCAATCAGCCCCAGCATTTT. Translation: CASRSLSLNQPQHF.

This clonotype was recorded only once. A much larger clone sits a single nucleotide away, making a read error possible. CDR3 in DNA: TGTGCCAGCAGTTGGGGCAGCTTCAATGAGCAGTCCTTC. Its translation is CASSWGSFNEQSF. V usage is TRBV28 and J usage is TRBJ2-1; D possibly corresponds to TRBD1 (5 bases). The CDR3 contains 13 residues. Per the germline V gene, CDR1 is MDHEN and CDR2 is SYDVKM.

The chain uses TRBV28 and TRBJ1-2; D remains ambiguous. CDR3 size: 14 residues. Germline V CDR1 and CDR2: MDHEN, SYDVKM. V was clipped by 7 bases and J by 6 bases, with 18 bases between them. CDR3 residues: CASTWRVPSHGYTF. Here the CDR3 DNA reads TGTGCCAGCACCTGGAGGGTCCCCTCTCATGGCTACACCTTC.

The chain recombines TRBV12-3 or TRBV12-4 with TRBJ1-1; 8 bases agree with TRBD1. This CDR3 has 14 amino acids. Unmatched junction bases numbered 9, after V lost 9 bases and J lost 3 bases. The CDR3 coding sequence is TGTGCCAGTACCATACGGACAGGGCACACTGAAGCTTTCTTT. Amino acid sequence: CASTIRTGHTEAFF.

With respect to this clonotype: Possible read error: a much larger clone is one base away. The chain links TRBV6-6 to TRBJ2-3; D is possibly TRBD1 (6 bases). Germline V gene data show CDR1 as MNHNY and CDR2 as SVGAGI (reference sequence). The CDR3 runs to 17 residues. The CDR3 spells CDSSSLDSTPSTDTQYF. CDR3 DNA: TGTGACAGCAGTTCTTTGGACAGCACGCCTAGCACAGATACGCAGTATTTT.

This clonotype was recorded many times. The chain joins TRBV20-1 to TRBJ1-2; D is ambiguous. There are 11 residues in the CDR3. The V gene's germline CDR1 is DFQATT and CDR2 SNEGSKA (reference sequence). The V end was cut by 7 bases, the J end by 8 bases, with 14 bases between. The DNA for the CDR3 is TGCAGTGTTCAACTCCCTAGGGGCTACACCTTC. Its translation is CSVQLPRGYTF.

This clonotype was detected only a few times. The V and J genes are TRBV7-9 and TRBJ2-7, with 14 nucleotides matching TRBD2. The CDR3 has 16 amino acids. V gave up 5 bases and J gave up 4 bases; unmatched junction bases: 7. Germline CDR1 SEHNR, CDR2 FQNEAQ (reference sequence). The CDR3 region is CASSLGTSGSFYEQYF. The DNA for the CDR3 is TGTGCCAGCAGCCTCGGGACTAGCGGGAGTTTTTACGAGCAGTACTTC.

The chain's CDR3 is CASSKLGLSSYEQFF. In DNA form, the CDR3 reads TGTGCCAGCAGCAAACTGGGACTGAGCTCCTACGAGCAGTTCTTC. The chain has TRBV28 and TRBJ2-1; D possibly corresponds to TRBD2 (6 bases). The CDR3 runs to 15 residues. V dropped 6 bases and J dropped 10 bases, with 22 bases sitting between them. Per germline, CDR1 MDHEN and CDR2 SYDVKM. The full variable domain, with the rest looked up from reference TRBV28 and TRBJ2-1, is DVKVTQSSRYLVKRTGEKVFLECVQDMDHENMFWYRQDPGLGLRLIYFSYDVKMKEKGDIPEGYSVSREKKERFSLILESASTNQTSMYLCASSKLGLSSYEQFFGPGTRLTVL.